The 32 T cell receptor beta chains in this list originate from one sample, sequenced in a study of CD8+ T cells in alopecia areata. RNA extraction and reverse transcription yielded cDNA as sequencing template. Data came from immunoSEQ multiplex PCR; TCRdb stores just in-frame clones and leaves some out. The table records approximately 150,000 clones, roughly 44% of them present only once. The sample comprised CD4+ T cells sorted from blood. Every receptor here comes from a human donor with alopecia areata.

This clone was detected only a few times. CDR3 loop: CASSQGDQKSNYGYTF. In DNA, the CDR3 is TGTGCCAGCAGCCAAGGAGACCAGAAATCAAACTATGGCTACACCTTC. The chain carries TRBV14 and TRBJ1-2, with unresolved D. The germline CDR1 and CDR2 sequences are SGHDN and FVKESK. This CDR3 comprises 16 residues. V dropped 1 base and J dropped 2 bases, with 14 bases sitting between them.

The J gene is TRBJ2-5, the V gene TRBV7-9, with D tentatively TRBD1 (5 bases). From germline, CDR1 is SEHNR and CDR2 FQNEAQ (reference sequence). There are 16 residues in the CDR3. Deletions cut 5 bases from V and 4 bases from J, with 20 bases between. The CDR3 DNA sequence: TGTGCCAGCAGCGCTGGGCAGGGAATTTGGGGAGAGACCCAGTACTTC. It is translated as CASSAGQGIWGETQYF.

With regard to this clone: An end of the junction differs from the germline gene, which may be a read error. V and J are TRBV18 and TRBJ2-1, with a weak D call TRBD1 (5 bases). This CDR3 comprises 14 residues. Germline CDR1 and CDR2: KGHSH and LQKENI. CDR3 sequence reads: CASSTDSSYKEQFF. CDR3 coding DNA: TGTGCCAGTTCGACAGACTCATCTTACAAAGAGCAGTTCTTC.

The V call is TRBV7-3, the J call TRBJ2-1; D tentatively fits TRBD1 or TRBD2 (5 bases each). The CDR3 spans 15 residues. Trimming removed 5 bases at V and 1 base at J, with 12 bases between. Per germline, CDR1 SGHTA and CDR2 FQGTGA. CDR3 sequence: CASSGGGGSYNEQFF. In DNA form, the CDR3 reads TGTGCCAGCAGCGGAGGTGGGGGATCCTACAATGAGCAGTTCTTC.

The J gene is TRBJ2-3, the V gene TRBV2, with D uncertain. From germline, CDR1 is SNHLY and CDR2 FYNNEI. The V end lost 1 base, the J end lost 3 bases, and 5 bases lay between the germline ends. The CDR3 extends over 13 amino acids. CDR3 in amino acids: CASSEEGTDTQYF. CDR3 nucleotides: TGTGCCAGCAGTGAAGAGGGTACAGATACGCAGTATTTT.

This clone appeared a few times. One junction end does not reproduce the germline sequence, and a read error may be involved. The chain recombines TRBV7-7 with TRBJ2-1; TRBD2 aligns across 10 bases. CDR3 length equals 15 residues. CDR1 is SSHAT and CDR2 is FNYEAQ in the germline V gene (reference sequence). The CDR3 DNA reads TGTGCTAGCAGCCTGACTAGCGGGCTAGGACATGAGCAGTTCTTC. Translating it yields CASSLTSGLGHEQFF.

This rearrangement joins TRBV15 to TRBJ2-1, with 9 bases identical to TRBD2. V was clipped by 8 bases and J by 4 bases; unmatched bases: 6. The CDR3 spans 14 residues. CDR1 is LNHNV and CDR2 is YYDKDF in the germline V gene (reference sequence). In DNA form, the CDR3 reads TGTGCCACCGAACTAGCGGGCGTGTACAATGAGCAGTTCTTC. This codes for CATELAGVYNEQFF. The full variable domain, with the rest looked up from reference TRBV15 and TRBJ2-1, is DAMVIQNPRYQVTQFGKPVTLSCSQTLNHNVMYWYQQKSSQAPKLLFHYYDKDFNNEADTPDNFQSRRPNTSFCFLDIRSPGLGDTAMYLCATELAGVYNEQFFGPGTRLTVL.

This clone was picked up a small number of times. This chain joins TRBV29-1 and TRBJ1-2; tentatively, D is TRBD1 (6 bases). V shed 0 bases and J shed 8 bases, with 13 bases lying between them. CDR1 and CDR2 from the germline V gene are SQVTM and ANQGSEA. The CDR3 covers 13 residues. CDR3 coding DNA: TGCAGCGTTGAAGATCGGACAGCCCTGGGCTACACCTTC. Its translation is CSVEDRTALGYTF.

The V gene is TRBV30, the J gene TRBJ1-2; a weak D match, TRBD1 (5 bases). V lost 7 bases, J lost 0 bases, and 6 bases lay in between. Germline V lookup: CDR1 GTSNPN, CDR2 SVGIG (reference sequence). The CDR3 is made up of 11 amino acids. The DNA of the CDR3 is TGTGCCTCGACAGCTAACTATGGCTACACCTTC. Its translation: CASTANYGYTF. The variable domain in full, completed from reference TRBV30 and TRBJ1-2, reads SQTIHQWPATLVQPVGSPLSLECTVEGTSNPNLYWYRQAAGRGLQLLFYSVGIGQISSEVPQNLSASRPQDRQFILSSKKLLLSDSGFYLCASTANYGYTFGSGTRLTVV.

V gene TRBV27 combines with J gene TRBJ1-4; D not resolved. The V gene lost 5 bases and the J gene lost 7 bases, with 11 bases spanning the gap. The CDR3 is 13 amino acids. CDR1 and CDR2 from the germline V gene are MNHEY and SMNVEV (reference sequence). CDR3 nucleotide sequence: TGTGCCAGCAGTACTCCCTTGGGTGAAAAACTGTTTTTT. Its translation: CASSTPLGEKLFF. Full variable domain (remainder filled in from reference TRBV27 and TRBJ1-4): EAQVTQNPRYLITVTGKKLTVTCSQNMNHEYMSWYRQDPGLGLRQIYYSMNVEVTDKGDVPEGYKVSRKEKRNFPLILESPSPNQTSLYFCASSTPLGEKLFFGSGTQLSVL.

This clone came up a few times. The CDR3 protein is CASSPWTGVTEAFF. CDR3 DNA: TGTGCCAGCAGTCCCTGGACAGGGGTGACTGAAGCTTTCTTT. V and J are TRBV6-5 and TRBJ1-1; TRBD1 agrees at 9 bases. The CDR3 totals 14 residues. V lost 5 bases to trimming and J lost 5 bases; unmatched junction nucleotides: 6. The germline gives CDR1 MNHEY, CDR2 SVGAGI.

The chain joins TRBV6-6 to TRBJ1-3; 9 bases match TRBD1. The CDR3 loop spans 14 amino acids. Germline CDR1 reads MNHNY; CDR2 reads SVGAGI (reference sequence). Germline trimming cut 8 bases from V and 5 bases from J; bases unmatched to any gene: 7. CDR3 in amino acids: CASQTGTGRNTIYF. For the CDR3, the DNA is TGTGCCAGCCAGACCGGGACAGGGAGAAACACCATATATTTT.

There are a few counts of this clone. At the DNA level, this CDR3 is encoded by other sequences in the same sample as well. The gene calls are TRBV5-1 and TRBJ2-3; D ambiguous. The CDR3 contains 13 residues. Germline CDR1 and CDR2: SGHRS and YFSETQ. The V gene lost 1 base and the J gene lost 0 bases, with 3 bases spanning the gap. The CDR3 reads CASSLPSTDTQYF. DNA for the CDR3: TGCGCCAGCAGCTTGCCTAGCACAGATACGCAGTATTTT.

There are a few counts of this clone. The chain recombines TRBV18 with TRBJ2-5; 7 bases align to TRBD2. V trimming: 3 bases; J trimming: 4 bases; junction bases outside the gene matches: 8. Germline V CDR1 and CDR2: KGHSH, LQKENI. This CDR3 is 15 amino acids long. The CDR3 is CASSPAGTTRETQYF. The CDR3 DNA reads as TGTGCCAGCTCACCGGCCGGGACTACGAGAGAGACCCAGTACTTC.

This clone turned up a few times. V usage is TRBV19 and J usage is TRBJ2-4; 11 positions agree with TRBD2. The trim removed 4 bases at V and 8 bases at J, leaving 1 base unmatched. The CDR3 has 13 residues. Germline lookup yields CDR1 LNHDA and CDR2 SQIVND (reference sequence). For the CDR3, the DNA is TGTGCCAGTAGTAGGGGACTAGCGGACATTCAGTACTTC. Translating gives CASSRGLADIQYF.

The genes are TRBV5-1 and TRBJ2-1; D remains ambiguous. Trimming took off 6 bases at V and 8 bases at J, with 18 bases between the two ends. CDR3 length: 14 residues. Germline assignment: CDR1 SGHRS and CDR2 YFSETQ. CDR3 sequence reads: CASKREAPGYEQFF. CDR3 in DNA: TGCGCCAGCAAACGCGAGGCGCCTGGGTATGAGCAGTTCTTC.

V is TRBV7-2 and J is TRBJ2-5; perhaps TRBD2 as D (6 bases). This CDR3 contains 18 residues. V was clipped by 8 bases and J by 4 bases, with 29 bases between them. Germline V gene data show CDR1 as SGHTA and CDR2 as FQGNSA. CDR3 sequence: CASRSRGLTSMGVETQYF. CDR3 nucleotides: TGTGCCAGCCGATCGCGGGGACTCACCAGCATGGGGGTAGAGACCCAGTACTTC.

The chain uses TRBV7-9 and TRBJ2-3, with TRBD1 as a possible D gene (6 bases). Germline assignment: CDR1 SEHNR and CDR2 FQNEAQ (reference sequence). The CDR3 covers 16 residues. Trimming removed 5 bases from V and 2 bases from J, with 17 bases in between. The CDR3 DNA reads TGTGCCAGCAGCCCGTACGTCTACAGGGTCACAGATACGCAGTATTTT. Its translation is CASSPYVYRVTDTQYF.

This chain joins TRBV29-1 and TRBJ2-7, with 13 bases fitting TRBD2. The CDR3 consists of 14 residues. CDR1 is SQVTM and CDR2 is ANQGSEA in the germline V gene. CDR3 DNA: TGCAGTGTCGCGCGGACTAGCGGGAGCCTCGAGCAGTACTTC. Its translation: CSVARTSGSLEQYF.

This clone has only a few counts. The V call is TRBV27, the J call TRBJ2-7, with 9 bases matching TRBD1. V shed 6 bases, J shed 6 bases, and the junction held 9 bases outside the gene matches. The CDR3 runs to 14 residues. Germline loops: CDR1 MNHEY, CDR2 SMNVEV (reference sequence). The CDR3 sequence is CASRDTGTGSEQYF. The CDR3 DNA is TGTGCCAGCAGGGATACCGGGACAGGGAGCGAGCAGTACTTC.

V gene TRBV6-5 combines with J gene TRBJ2-5; TRBD2 matches 10 bases. The junction had 6 bases not matched to a gene; V was cut back by 1 base and J by 4 bases. The CDR3 is 16 amino acids. Per the germline V gene, CDR1 is MNHEY and CDR2 is SVGAGI. The CDR3 protein is CASSYFASGSSETQYF. The CDR3 nucleotides read TGTGCCAGCAGTTACTTTGCTAGCGGGAGTTCAGAGACCCAGTACTTC.

This chain connects TRBV29-1 to TRBJ2-7; 8 bases are a match to TRBD1. This CDR3 has 13 residues. V lost 4 bases and J lost 3; bases outside the gene matches: 5. Germline V gives CDR1 SQVTM, CDR2 ANQGSEA. CDR3 amino acids: CSVGGQVSYEQYF. CDR3 nucleotide sequence: TGCAGCGTTGGGGGACAGGTGAGCTACGAGCAGTACTTC.

The table lists this clone with a few counts. The chain joins TRBV10-2 to TRBJ2-6, with 7 bases that match TRBD2. Trimming took 8 bases from V and 2 from J; bases not matched to a gene: 0. The CDR3 consists of 13 residues. CDR1 and CDR2 (germline): WSHSY, SAAADI. The CDR3 spells CASRGAGANVLTF. The CDR3 nucleotides are TGCGCCAGCCGGGGGGCTGGGGCCAACGTCCTGACTTTC.

This clone was seen more than once but under ten times. The chain uses TRBV5-1 and TRBJ2-7; 13 nucleotides agree with TRBD2. From germline, CDR1 is SGHRS and CDR2 YFSETQ. The J segment lost 4 bases and the V segment lost 4 bases, leaving 8 bases of the junction unmatched. The CDR3 has 16 residues. The CDR3: CASSPTTSGRAYEQYF. For the CDR3, the DNA is TGCGCCAGCAGCCCTACCACTAGCGGGAGGGCGTACGAGCAGTACTTC.

The chain uses TRBV7-9 and TRBJ1-1, with D uncertain. Germline lookup yields CDR1 SEHNR and CDR2 FQNEAQ (reference sequence). CDR3 length: 13 residues. V was shortened by 2 bases and J by 4 bases, with 8 bases between the two germline ends. CDR3 region: CASSLTMGTEAFF. Here the CDR3 DNA reads TGTGCCAGCAGCTTAACGATGGGCACTGAAGCTTTCTTT.

The rearrangement uses TRBV30 and TRBJ2-3, with a weak D call TRBD1 (6 bases). V lost 4 bases, J lost 4 bases, and 15 bases lay in between. CDR1 and CDR2 (germline): GTSNPN, SVGIG (reference sequence). The CDR3 has 14 residues. The CDR3 DNA sequence: TGTGCCTGGACCCAGGGACACCCCCCAGATACGCAGTATTTT. Encoded protein: CAWTQGHPPDTQYF.

This clone was detected only once. This rearrangement joins TRBV5-1 to TRBJ2-1, with 7 bases that match TRBD2. J lost 4 bases, V lost 1 base, and 2 bases had no gene match. This CDR3 is 14 amino acids long. The germline gives CDR1 SGHRS, CDR2 YFSETQ. The CDR3 DNA reads as TGCGCCAGCAGCTTGTTGCGGGAGTACAATGAGCAGTTCTTC. Amino acid sequence: CASSLLREYNEQFF.

There are a few counts of this clone. The chain recombines TRBV29-1 with TRBJ1-1, with 7 bases that match TRBD1. Germline V gene lookup returns CDR1 SQVTM and CDR2 ANQGSEA. The trim removed 2 bases at V and 1 base at J, leaving 1 base unmatched. This CDR3 spans 13 amino acids. CDR3 protein: CSVEQGGNTEAFF. The CDR3 nucleotides read TGCAGCGTTGAACAGGGGGGGAACACTGAAGCTTTCTTT.

The V gene is TRBV5-1, the J gene TRBJ1-1, with TRBD1 matching over 7 bases. The germline V gene has CDR1 SGHRS and CDR2 YFSETQ. The length of the CDR3 is 14 residues. V lost 2 bases, J lost 5 bases, and 6 bases stayed unmatched. CDR3 in DNA: TGCGCCAGCAGCTTAACAGGGGACCGAACTGAAGCTTTCTTT. Its translation is CASSLTGDRTEAFF.

The chain joins TRBV7-8 to TRBJ2-3; 7 bases are a match to TRBD2. This CDR3 has 16 residues. V gave up 3 bases and J gave up 2 bases; unmatched junction bases: 8. CDR1 is SGHVS and CDR2 is FQNEAQ in the germline V gene. The DNA of the CDR3 is TGTGCCAGCAGCTTTTCGACTAGCCTATTCACAGATACGCAGTATTTT. Translated: CASSFSTSLFTDTQYF. Full variable domain (outside the CDR3, taken from reference TRBV7-8 and TRBJ2-3): GAGVSQSPRYKVAKRGQDVALRCDPISGHVSLFWYQQALGQGPEFLTYFQNEAQLDKSGLPSDRFFAERPEGSVSTLKIQRTQQEDSAVYLCASSFSTSLFTDTQYFGPGTRLTVL.

In nucleotides, the CDR3 is TGCAGCGTTGATAAAGATCGGCTCCTCGGCGATGAGCAGTTCTTC. This sequence encodes CSVDKDRLLGDEQFF. The rearrangement joins TRBV29-1 to TRBJ2-1; D gene uncertain. There are 15 residues in the CDR3. V was pared by 3 bases and J by 8 bases, with 20 bases between. Germline V gene data show CDR1 as SQVTM and CDR2 as ANQGSEA.

The chain employs TRBV25-1 and TRBJ1-1; TRBD1 is a possible D gene (5 bases). CDR1 is MGHDK, CDR2 SYGVNS, per germline. The ends were cut back, 1 base at V and 6 bases at J, with 12 bases in the middle. This CDR3 comprises 14 residues. CDR3 residues: CASSEFGQGAEAFF. DNA for the CDR3: TGTGCCAGCAGTGAATTTGGGCAGGGAGCTGAAGCTTTCTTT. The full variable domain, completed using reference TRBV25-1 and TRBJ1-1, is EADIYQTPRYLVIGTGKKITLECSQTMGHDKMYWYQQDPGMELHLIHYSYGVNSTEKGDLSSESTVSRIRTEHFPLTLESARPSHTSQYLCASSEFGQGAEAFFGQGTRLTVV.